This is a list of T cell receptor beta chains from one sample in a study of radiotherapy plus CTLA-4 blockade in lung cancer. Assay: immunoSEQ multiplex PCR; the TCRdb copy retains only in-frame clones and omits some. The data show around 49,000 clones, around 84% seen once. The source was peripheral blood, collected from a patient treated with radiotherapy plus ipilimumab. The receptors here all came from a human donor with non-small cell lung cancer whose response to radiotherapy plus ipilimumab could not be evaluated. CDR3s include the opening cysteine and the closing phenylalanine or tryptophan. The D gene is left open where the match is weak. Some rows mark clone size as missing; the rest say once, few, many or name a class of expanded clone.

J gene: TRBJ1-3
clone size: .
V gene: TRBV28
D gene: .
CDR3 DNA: TGTGCCAGCAGTTTAATATCAGGTACTTCCTCTGGAAACACCATATATTTT
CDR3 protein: CASSLISGTSSGNTIYF

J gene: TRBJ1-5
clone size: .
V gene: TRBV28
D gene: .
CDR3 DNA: TGTGCCAGCAGACCTCATGAGAGCAATCAGCCCCAGCATTTT
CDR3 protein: CASRPHESNQPQHF

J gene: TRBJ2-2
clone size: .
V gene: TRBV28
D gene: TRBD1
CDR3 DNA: TGTGCCAGCAGTACGGACAGGGGTTTAGAGGGCACCGGGGAGCTGTTTTTT
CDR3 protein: CASSTDRGLEGTGELFF

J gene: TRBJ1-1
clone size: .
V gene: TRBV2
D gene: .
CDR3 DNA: TGTGCCAGCAGCCCCCTCGCGGGGGGCACTGAAGCTTTCTTT
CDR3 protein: CASSPLAGGTEAFF

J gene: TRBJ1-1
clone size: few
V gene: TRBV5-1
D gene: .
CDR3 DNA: TGCGCCAGCACCGACTCGGGGAGATACACTGAAGCTTTCTTT
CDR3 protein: CASTDSGRYTEAFF

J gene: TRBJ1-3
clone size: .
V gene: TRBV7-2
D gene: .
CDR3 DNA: TGTGCCAGCAGCTTAAACGGGGTCTGGGGAAACACCATATATTTT
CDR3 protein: CASSLNGVWGNTIYF

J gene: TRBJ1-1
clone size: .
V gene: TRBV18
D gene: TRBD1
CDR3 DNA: TGTGCCAGCTCACGTATGACAGGGGGAGAGGTTGAAGCTTTCTTT
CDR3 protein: CASSRMTGGEVEAFF

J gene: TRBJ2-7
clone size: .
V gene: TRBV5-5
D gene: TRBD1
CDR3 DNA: TGTGCCAGCAGCTGGGACAGGGGAAGCTACGAGCAGTACTTC
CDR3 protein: CASSWDRGSYEQYF

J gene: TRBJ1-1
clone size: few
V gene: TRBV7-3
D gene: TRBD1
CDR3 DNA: TGTGCCAGCAGCTTAATTCGGGACAGTGAAGCTTTCTTT
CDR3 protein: CASSLIRDSEAFF

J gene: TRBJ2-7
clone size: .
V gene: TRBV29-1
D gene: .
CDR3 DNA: TGCAGCGTTGAAATTCAGGGAACATACGAGCAGTACTTC
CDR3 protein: CSVEIQGTYEQYF

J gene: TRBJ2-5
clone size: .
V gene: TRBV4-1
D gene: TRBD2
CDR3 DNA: TGCGCCAGCAGCCAAGATGTGGCGGGAGGGGGGGCAGAGACCCAGTACTTC
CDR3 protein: CASSQDVAGGGAETQYF

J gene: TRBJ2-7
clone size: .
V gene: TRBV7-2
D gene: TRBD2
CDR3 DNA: TGTGCCAGCAGCTTAGGGTCTAGCGGAGCCTACGAGCAGTACTTC
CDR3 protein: CASSLGSSGAYEQYF

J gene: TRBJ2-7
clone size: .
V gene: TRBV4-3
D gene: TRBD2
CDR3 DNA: TGCGCCAGCAGCCCAGGACTAGCCTACGAGCAGTACTTC
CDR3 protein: CASSPGLAYEQYF

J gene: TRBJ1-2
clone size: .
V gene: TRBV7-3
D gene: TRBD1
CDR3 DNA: TGTGCCAGCAGCTTATTGGGGACAGGGGTGGGCTACACCTTC
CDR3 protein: CASSLLGTGVGYTF

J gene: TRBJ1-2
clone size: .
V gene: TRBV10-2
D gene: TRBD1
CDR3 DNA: TGCGCCAGCAAACTATCACAGGGGTTTTATGGCTACACCTTC
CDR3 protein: CASKLSQGFYGYTF

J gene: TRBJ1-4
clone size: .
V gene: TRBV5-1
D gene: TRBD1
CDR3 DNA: TGCGCCAGCAGCTTGGGGACAGGCTCTAATGAAAAACTGTTTTTT
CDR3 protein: CASSLGTGSNEKLFF

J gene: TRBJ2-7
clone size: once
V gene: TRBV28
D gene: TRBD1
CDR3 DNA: TGTGCCAGCAGTGGCCGGGACAGGGGCTTCTCCTACGAGCAGTACTTC
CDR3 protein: CASSGRDRGFSYEQYF

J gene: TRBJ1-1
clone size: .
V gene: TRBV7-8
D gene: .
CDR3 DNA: TGTGCCAGCAGCTTAACAATGAACACTGAAGCTTTCTTT
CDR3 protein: CASSLTMNTEAFF

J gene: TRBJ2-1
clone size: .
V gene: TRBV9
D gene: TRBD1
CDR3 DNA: TGTGCCAGCAGCGTAGGGACAGGGGGCGGCAGCGAGCAGTTCTTC
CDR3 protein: CASSVGTGGGSEQFF

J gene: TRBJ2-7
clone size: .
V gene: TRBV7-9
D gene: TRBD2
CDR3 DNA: TGTGCCAGCAGCTCCCGGACTAGCGGGAGGATCTACGAGCAGTACTTC
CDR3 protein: CASSSRTSGRIYEQYF

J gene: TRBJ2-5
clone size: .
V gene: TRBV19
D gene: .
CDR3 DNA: TGTGCCAGCTCAAGAGGGGAGACCCAGTACTTC
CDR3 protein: CASSRGETQYF

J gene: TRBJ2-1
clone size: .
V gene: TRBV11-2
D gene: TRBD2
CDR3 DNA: TGTGCCAGCAGCACCCGACTAGCGGGAGGTTGGAATGAGCAGTTCTTC
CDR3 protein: CASSTRLAGGWNEQFF

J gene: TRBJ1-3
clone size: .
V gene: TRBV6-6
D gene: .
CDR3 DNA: TGTGCCAGCAGCCTCCCCCCCGTAGATGGAAACACCATATATTTT
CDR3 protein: CASSLPPVDGNTIYF

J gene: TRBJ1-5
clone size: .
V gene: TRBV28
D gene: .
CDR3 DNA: TGTGCCAGCAGTTTAGTTTGGGGCTCAGCAAGTCAGCCCCAGCATTTT
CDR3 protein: CASSLVWGSASQPQHF

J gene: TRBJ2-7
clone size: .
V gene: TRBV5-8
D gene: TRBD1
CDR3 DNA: TGTGCCAGCAGCTACCCAAACTGGGGACAGAGTTTCTACGAGCAGTACTTC
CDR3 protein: CASSYPNWGQSFYEQYF

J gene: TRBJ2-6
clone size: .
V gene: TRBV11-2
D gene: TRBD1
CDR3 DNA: TGTGCCAGCAGCCCCACGACAGGGGTCCTCATCTCTGGGGCCAACGTCCTGACTTTC
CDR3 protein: CASSPTTGVLISGANVLTF

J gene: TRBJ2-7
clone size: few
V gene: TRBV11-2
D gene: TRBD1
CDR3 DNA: TGTGCCAGCAGCTCCGTGGGGACAGCCTACGAGCAGTACTTC
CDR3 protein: CASSSVGTAYEQYF

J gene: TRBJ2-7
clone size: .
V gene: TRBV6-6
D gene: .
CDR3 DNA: TGTGCCAGCAGAAAGCGAGAAGGGGAGTACTTC
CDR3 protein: CASRKREGEYF

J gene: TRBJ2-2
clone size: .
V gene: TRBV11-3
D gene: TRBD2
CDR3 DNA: TGTGCCAGCAGGGATACTAGCGGGAGTAGGGAGCTGTTTTTT
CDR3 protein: CASRDTSGSRELFF

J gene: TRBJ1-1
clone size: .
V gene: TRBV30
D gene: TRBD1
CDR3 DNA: TGTGCCTGGGACGGGACAGCGAACACTGAAGCTTTCTTT
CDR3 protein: CAWDGTANTEAFF

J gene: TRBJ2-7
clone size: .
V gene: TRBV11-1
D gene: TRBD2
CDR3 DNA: TGTGCCAGCAGCTTAAGCTCTAGCGGACTCTACGAGCAGTACTTC
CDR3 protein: CASSLSSSGLYEQYF

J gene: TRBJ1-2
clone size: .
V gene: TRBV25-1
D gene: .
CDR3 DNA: TGTGCCAGCAGTCCACCGGGGAACGGTAACTATGGCTACACCTTC
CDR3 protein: CASSPPGNGNYGYTF

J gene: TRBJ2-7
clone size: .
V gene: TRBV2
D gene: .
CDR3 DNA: TGTGCCAGCAGCCAAGACAGGTACGAGCAGTACTTC
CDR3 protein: CASSQDRYEQYF

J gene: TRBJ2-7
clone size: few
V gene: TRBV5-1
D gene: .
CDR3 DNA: TGCGCCAGCAGCTTGGACAGGGCGAGAGGAGAGCAGTACTTC
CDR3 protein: CASSLDRARGEQYF

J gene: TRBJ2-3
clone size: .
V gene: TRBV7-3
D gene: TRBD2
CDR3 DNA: TGTGCCAGCAGCTTAGGACTAGCGGGCACAGATACGCAGTATTTT
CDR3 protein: CASSLGLAGTDTQYF

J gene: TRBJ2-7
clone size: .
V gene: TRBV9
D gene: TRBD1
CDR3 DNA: TGTGCCAGCAGCCCACGGGACAGGCACTCCTACGAGCAGTACTTC
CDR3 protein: CASSPRDRHSYEQYF

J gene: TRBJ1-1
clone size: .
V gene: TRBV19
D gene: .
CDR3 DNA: TGTGCCAGTAGTCCGGGTACAGGGTTCACTGAAGCTTTCTTT
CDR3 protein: CASSPGTGFTEAFF

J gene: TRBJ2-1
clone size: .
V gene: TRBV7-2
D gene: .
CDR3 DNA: TGTGCCAGCAGCTTAGTAGGTAGTAGCGGACCAAGCAATGAGCAGTTCTTC
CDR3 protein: CASSLVGSSGPSNEQFF

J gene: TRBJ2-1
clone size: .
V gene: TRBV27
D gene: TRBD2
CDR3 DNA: TGTGCCAGCAGACCTAGCGGGAGGGGGGATGAGCAGTTCTTC
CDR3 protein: CASRPSGRGDEQFF

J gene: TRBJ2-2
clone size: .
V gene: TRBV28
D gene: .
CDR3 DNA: TGTGCCAGCAGTTTAATGGGCCCTGAGTACACCGGGGAGCTGTTTTTT
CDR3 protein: CASSLMGPEYTGELFF

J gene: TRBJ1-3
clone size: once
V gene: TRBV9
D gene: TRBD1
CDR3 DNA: TGTGCCAGCAGCACTACAGGGGGTGGAAACACCATATATTTT
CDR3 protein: CASSTTGGGNTIYF

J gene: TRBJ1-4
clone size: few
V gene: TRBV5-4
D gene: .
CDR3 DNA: TGTGCCAGCAGCTTGGACTACGCAACTAATGAAAAACTGTTTTTT
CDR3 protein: CASSLDYATNEKLFF

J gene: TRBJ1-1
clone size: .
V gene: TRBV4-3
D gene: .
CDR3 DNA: TGCGCCAGCAGCCAAGATAGGGGGAACACTGAAGCTTTCTTT
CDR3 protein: CASSQDRGNTEAFF

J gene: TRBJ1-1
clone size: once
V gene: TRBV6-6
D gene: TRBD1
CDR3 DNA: TGTGCCAGCAGGGGGACAGGGATGAACACTGAAGCTTTCTTT
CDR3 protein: CASRGTGMNTEAFF

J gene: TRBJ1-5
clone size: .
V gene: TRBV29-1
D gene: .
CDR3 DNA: TGCAGCGTGGGGGGACTTAGCAATCAGCCCCAGCATTTT
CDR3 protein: CSVGGLSNQPQHF

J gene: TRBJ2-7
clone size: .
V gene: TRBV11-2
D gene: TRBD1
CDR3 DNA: TGTGCCAGCAGCCCGATCGGGTTGCAGGGGGTAAGCGAGCAGTACTTC
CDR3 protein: CASSPIGLQGVSEQYF

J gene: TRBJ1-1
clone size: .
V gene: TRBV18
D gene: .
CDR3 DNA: TGTGCCAGCTCACCTAACAGGGCTGAAGCTTTCTTT
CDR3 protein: CASSPNRAEAFF

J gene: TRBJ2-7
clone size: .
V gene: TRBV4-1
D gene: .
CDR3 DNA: TGCGCCAGCAGCGGGGTGGAGGTTATAAGCTCCTACGAGCAGTACTTC
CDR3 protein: CASSGVEVISSYEQYF

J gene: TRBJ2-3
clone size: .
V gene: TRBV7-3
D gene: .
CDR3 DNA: TGTGCCAGCAGCGAAGGTCGAGGCCCCCACACAGATACGCAGTATTTT
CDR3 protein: CASSEGRGPHTDTQYF

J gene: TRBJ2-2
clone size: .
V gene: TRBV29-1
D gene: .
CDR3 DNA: TGCAGCGTTGAGTTACAGTGGACCGGGGAGCTGTTTTTT
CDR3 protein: CSVELQWTGELFF

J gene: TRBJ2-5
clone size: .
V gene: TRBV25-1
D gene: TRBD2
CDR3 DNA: TGTGCCAGCAGTGTAACTAGCGGGAAGTACCAAGAGACCCAGTACTTC
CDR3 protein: CASSVTSGKYQETQYF

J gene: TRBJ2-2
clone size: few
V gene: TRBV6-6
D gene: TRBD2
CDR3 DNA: TGTGCCAGCAGTCAAGGGACTAGCGGGAGATCCGGGGAGCTGTTTTTT
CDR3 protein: CASSQGTSGRSGELFF

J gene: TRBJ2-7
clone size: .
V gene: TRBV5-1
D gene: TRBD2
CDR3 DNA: TGCGCCAGCAGCTTGGACGCTAGCGGGAGTATTGAGCAGTACTTC
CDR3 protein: CASSLDASGSIEQYF

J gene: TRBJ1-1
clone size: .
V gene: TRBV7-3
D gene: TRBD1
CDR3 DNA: TGTGCCAGCAGCCGAGGACAGGGAATCACTGAAGCTTTCTTT
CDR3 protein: CASSRGQGITEAFF